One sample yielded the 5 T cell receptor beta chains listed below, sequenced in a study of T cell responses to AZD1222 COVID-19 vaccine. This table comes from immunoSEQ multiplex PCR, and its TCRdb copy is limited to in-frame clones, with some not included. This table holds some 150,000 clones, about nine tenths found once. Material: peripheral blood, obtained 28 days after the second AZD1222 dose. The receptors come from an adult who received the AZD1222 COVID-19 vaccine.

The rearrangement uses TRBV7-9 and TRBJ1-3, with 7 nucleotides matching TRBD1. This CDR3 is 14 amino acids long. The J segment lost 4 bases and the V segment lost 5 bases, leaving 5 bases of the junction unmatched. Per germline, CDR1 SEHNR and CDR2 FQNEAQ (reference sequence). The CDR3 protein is CASSAGTDGNTIYF. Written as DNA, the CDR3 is TGTGCCAGCAGCGCCGGGACAGACGGAAACACCATATATTTT.

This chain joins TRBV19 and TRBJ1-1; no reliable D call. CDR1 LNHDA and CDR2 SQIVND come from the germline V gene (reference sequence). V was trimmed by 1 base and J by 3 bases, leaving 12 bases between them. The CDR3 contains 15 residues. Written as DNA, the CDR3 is TGTGCCAGTAGTATAGGACGGACTCACGACACTGAAGCTTTCTTT. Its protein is CASSIGRTHDTEAFF.

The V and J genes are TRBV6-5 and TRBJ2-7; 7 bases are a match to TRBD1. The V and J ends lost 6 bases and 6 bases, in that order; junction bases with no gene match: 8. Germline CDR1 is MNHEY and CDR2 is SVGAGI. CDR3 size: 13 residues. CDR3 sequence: CASRKGTVGEQYF. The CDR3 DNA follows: TGTGCCAGCAGAAAAGGGACAGTCGGCGAGCAGTACTTC.

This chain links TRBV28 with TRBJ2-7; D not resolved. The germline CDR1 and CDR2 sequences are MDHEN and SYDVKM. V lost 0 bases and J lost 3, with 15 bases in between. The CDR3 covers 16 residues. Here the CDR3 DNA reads TGTGCCAGCAGTTTATGGAGTGGCACCTTCATCTACGAGCAGTACTTC. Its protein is CASSLWSGTFIYEQYF.

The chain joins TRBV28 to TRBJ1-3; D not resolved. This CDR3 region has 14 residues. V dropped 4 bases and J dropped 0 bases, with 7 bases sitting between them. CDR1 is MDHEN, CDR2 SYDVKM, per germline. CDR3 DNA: TGTGCCAGCAGTTCCCAGAGCTCTGGAAACACCATATATTTT. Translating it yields CASSSQSSGNTIYF. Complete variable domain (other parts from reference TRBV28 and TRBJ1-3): DVKVTQSSRYLVKRTGEKVFLECVQDMDHENMFWYRQDPGLGLRLIYFSYDVKMKEKGDIPEGYSVSREKKERFSLILESASTNQTSMYLCASSSQSSGNTIYFGEGSWLTVV.